This passage covers 23 T cell receptor beta chains from one sample sequenced in a study (dated by TCRdb to 2014 to 2015). Cells that were CD4+CD25+CD127-/low were isolated as Tregs. The method was 5' RACE. The data were produced on an Illumina MiSeq. TCRdb reran the public reads through fastp at Q25 and MiXCR, keeping productive beta chains. CDR3 protein sequences are deduplicated, and each keeps its most common genes and DNA. The sample yields roughly 96 distinct CDR3 sequences; roughly 94% were counted once. The ten most abundant clones make up 15% to 20% of the sample. Sample: Tregs sorted from a lymph node. The receptor set was obtained from a female donor with breast cancer.

Concerning this clonotype itself: This beta chain represents an off-target read in a library built for alpha chains; its size is of limited meaning. V and J are TRBV20-1 and TRBJ2-2; D possibly uses TRBD1 or TRBD2 (6 bases each). Germline CDR1 DFQATT, CDR2 SNEGSKA (reference sequence). The CDR3 is 14 residues long. Trimming shortened V by 3 bases and J by 1 base, and 9 bases separated the two germline ends. The CDR3 DNA sequence: TGCAGTGCTAGGAAGGGGGGGAACACCGGGGAGCTGTTTTTT. Translation: CSARKGGNTGELFF.

A single count supports this clonotype. This beta chain slipped into a library made for alpha chains as a stray read, so its size is not meaningful. This chain connects TRBV11-3 to TRBJ1-4; perhaps TRBD1 as D (5 bases). Trimming pared 4 bases from V and 3 bases from J, leaving 9 bases between. CDR1 and CDR2 (germline): SGHNT, YENEEA. The length of the CDR3 is 14 residues. This chain's CDR3 is CASSSRVANEKLFF. CDR3 in DNA: TGTGCCAGCAGCTCCAGGGTTGCTAATGAAAAACTGTTTTTT.

A remark on this clonotype: This beta chain turned up in a library designed for alpha chains; as an off-target read, its abundance says little. The CDR3: CASSYLRGSMNTEAFF. The DNA of the CDR3 is TGTGCCAGCAGTTATCTACGGGGCAGCATGAACACTGAAGCTTTCTTT. The V gene is TRBV6-2 or TRBV6-3, the J gene TRBJ1-1; D may be TRBD1 (5 bases). The CDR3 covers 16 residues. Between the trimmed V and J ends, which lost 3 bases and 0 bases, there was a span of 14 bases. Germline values: CDR1 MNHEY, CDR2 SVGEGT.

Note on this clonotype: This beta chain represents an off-target read in a library built for alpha chains; its size is of limited meaning. DNA for the CDR3: TGTGCCAGCAGTTACGGGGGACTAGCGGACAATGAGCAGTTCTTC. It encodes CASSYGGLADNEQFF. The chain is built from TRBV6-5 and TRBJ2-1, with 11 bases aligning to TRBD2. This CDR3 spans 15 amino acids. V lost 2 bases, J lost 5 bases, and 2 bases stayed unmatched. From germline, CDR1 is MNHEY and CDR2 SVGAGI.

This clonotype has a handful of counts. This beta chain turned up in a library designed for alpha chains; as an off-target read, its abundance says little. The CDR3 nucleotides are TGTGCCAGCAGCTTAGACCTACCAAGACCGAACTATGGCTACACCTTC. Translated: CASSLDLPRPNYGYTF. This chain joins TRBV7-9 and TRBJ1-2; no clear D gene. Germline V CDR1 and CDR2: SEHNR, FQNEAQ (reference sequence). V lost 1 base and J lost 2, with 14 bases in between. The CDR3 spans 16 residues. Full variable domain (rest looked up from reference TRBV7-9 and TRBJ1-2): DTGVSQNPRHKITKRGQNVTFRCDPISEHNRLYWYRQTLGQGPEFLTYFQNEAQLEKSRLLSDRFSAERPKGSFSTLEIQRTEQGDSAMYLCASSLDLPRPNYGYTFGSGTRLTVV.

This clonotype was counted a few times. This beta chain turned up in a library designed for alpha chains; as an off-target read, its abundance says little. This chain links TRBV11-3 with TRBJ1-1; TRBD1 agrees at 8 bases. V shed 5 bases, J shed 0 bases, and the junction held 5 bases outside the gene matches. The CDR3 totals 15 residues. Germline CDR1 is SGHNT and CDR2 is YENEEA. In DNA form, the CDR3 reads TGTGCCAGCAGCCACAGACAGGGGCTGAACACTGAAGCTTTCTTT. It translates to CASSHRQGLNTEAFF.

To note about this clonotype: This beta chain is a stray read from a library made for alpha chains; its abundance is not meaningful. CDR3 loop: CASSFTQIDTQYF. The DNA of the CDR3 is TGCGCCAGCAGCTTTACGCAAATAGATACGCAGTATTTT. V is TRBV5-1 and J is TRBJ2-3; no reliable D call. CDR1 SGHRS and CDR2 YFSETQ come from the germline V gene. The CDR3 spans 13 residues. Trimming removed 2 bases from V and 5 bases from J, with 9 bases in between.

This clonotype was seen once. For a library built for alpha chains, this beta chain is a stray read; little rests on its size. The chain joins TRBV18 to TRBJ1-1, with D unresolved. V was cut by 1 base and J by 1 base, with 13 bases left in between. The V gene's germline CDR1 is KGHSH and CDR2 LQKENI. The CDR3 has 16 amino acids. CDR3 region: CASSPRSKGSNTEAFF. Here the CDR3 DNA reads TGTGCCAGCTCACCACGGTCTAAGGGCTCGAACACTGAAGCTTTCTTT.

This clonotype was found once. The size of this beta chain means little, since it is a stray read in a library made for alpha chains. J is TRBJ2-7 and V is TRBV28; D remains ambiguous. V was trimmed by 2 bases and J by 4 bases, leaving 6 bases between them. The CDR3 runs to 12 residues. From germline, CDR1 is MDHEN and CDR2 SYDVKM. CDR3 nucleotides: TGTGCCAGCAGTTTACCAGGATACGAGCAGTACTTC. Translated, it gives CASSLPGYEQYF.

Note on this clonotype: This beta chain lies outside the target of a library built for alpha chains; its clone size means little. The gene calls are TRBV20-1 and TRBJ2-5; TRBD1 matches 12 bases. The V gene's germline CDR1 is DFQATT and CDR2 SNEGSKA (reference sequence). CDR3 length: 16 amino acids. Unmatched junction bases numbered 12, after V lost 3 bases and J lost 7 bases. The DNA of the CDR3 is TGCAGTGCTAGCCGGCCGGGACAGGGGGCTTTAGGGACCCAGTACTTC. It encodes CSASRPGQGALGTQYF.

Details on this clonotype: This beta chain slipped into a library made for alpha chains as a stray read, so its size is not meaningful. CDR3 nucleotides: TGTGCCAGCAGTGAAGAGGTCGGCGAGCAGTACTTC. This gives the protein CASSEEVGEQYF. The genes are TRBV2 and TRBJ2-7, with D hard to call. The V gene lost 1 base and the J gene lost 6 bases, with 7 bases spanning the gap. The CDR3 is 12 amino acids. CDR1 SNHLY and CDR2 FYNNEI come from the germline V gene.

Concerning this clonotype itself: For a library built for alpha chains, this beta chain is a stray read; little rests on its size. V gene TRBV7-8 combines with J gene TRBJ1-5; the D gene is possibly TRBD1 (5 bases). The germline gives CDR1 SGHVS, CDR2 FQNEAQ. The CDR3 has 15 amino acids. Trimming stripped 2 bases from V and 1 base from J, with 9 bases between. The CDR3 reads CASSLSSGSNQPQHF. CDR3 in DNA: TGTGCCAGCAGCTTAAGTTCAGGGAGCAATCAGCCCCAGCATTTT.

About this clonotype itself: Since it is a stray read in a library aimed at alpha chains, this beta chain has a size that is not meaningful. The chain joins TRBV6-1 to TRBJ2-5; D ambiguous. Trimming left V 7 bases short and J 1 base short, with 10 bases between. Germline V gene data show CDR1 as MNHNS and CDR2 as SASEGT. This CDR3 spans 13 amino acids. The CDR3 DNA reads TGTGCCAGCACCCCACAGTCCCAAGAGACCCAGTACTTC. It is translated as CASTPQSQETQYF.

Concerning this clonotype itself: This beta chain appears as a stray read in a library generated for alpha chains; its size is not informative. The CDR3 DNA reads as TGTGCCAGCAGCTTACAGGGTATTGGAACCACTGAAGCTTTCTTT. This codes for CASSLQGIGTTEAFF. The V call is TRBV7-9, the J call TRBJ1-1; TRBD1 might be the D (5 bases). With 2 bases removed from V and 4 bases from J, the gap between germline ends came to 14 bases. CDR1 is SEHNR and CDR2 is FQNEAQ in the germline V gene (reference sequence). The CDR3 consists of 15 residues.

Worth noting for this clonotype: This beta chain is a stray read from a library made for alpha chains; its abundance is not meaningful. This chain joins TRBV5-4 and TRBJ2-7; D remains unclear. Trimming removed 0 bases at V and 2 bases at J, with 3 bases between. CDR1 and CDR2 from the germline V gene are SGHNT and YYREEE (reference sequence). This CDR3 comprises 12 residues. CDR3: CASSLDTYEQYF. The CDR3 DNA reads as TGTGCCAGCAGCTTGGATACCTACGAGCAGTACTTC.

As concerns this clonotype: With the library built for alpha chains, this beta chain is off target and its frequency is not meaningful. The chain employs TRBV12-3 or TRBV12-4 and TRBJ1-4, with D uncertain. The CDR3 is 16 residues long. V lost 1 base, J lost 0 bases, and 9 bases lay in between. CDR3 loop: CASSLGQSTTNEKLFF. The CDR3, as DNA: TGTGCCAGCAGTTTAGGCCAGAGCACAACTAATGAAAAACTGTTTTTT.

As for this clonotype: The junction departs from germline at one end; a sequencing error may be responsible. A library made for alpha chains picked up this beta chain off target, so its size means little. The chain recombines TRBV20-1 with TRBJ1-1, with a possible D match to TRBD1 (6 bases). Germline CDR1 and CDR2: DFQATT and SNEGSKA (reference sequence). The CDR3 extends over 15 amino acids. DNA of the CDR3: TGCAGCGCTAGAGATTCGGGGGCCGGTAGCACTGAAGCTTTCTTT. It codes for CSARDSGAGSTEAFF.

In the case of this clonotype: A junction boundary mismatches the germline segment, possibly from a read error. The library was designed around alpha chains, so this beta chain is a stray read whose abundance carries little weight. The DNA of the CDR3 is TGTGCCAGCAGTCGAAACAATGAAGAAACCCAGTACTTC. This gives the protein CASSRNNEETQYF. The chain recombines TRBV28 with TRBJ2-5; D not certain. The CDR3 runs to 13 residues. CDR1 MDHEN and CDR2 SYDVKM come from the germline V gene.

This clonotype was detected only once. This beta chain is a stray sequence in a library constructed for alpha chains; its clone size is not meaningful. This chain joins TRBV7-2 and TRBJ2-7; TRBD2 might be the D (5 bases). CDR1 is SGHTA and CDR2 is FQGNSA in the germline V gene. The CDR3 length is 14 residues. V dropped 5 bases and J dropped 1 base, with 12 bases sitting between them. The CDR3 sequence: CASSPWRGSYEQYF. Written as DNA, the CDR3 is TGTGCCAGCAGCCCCTGGCGCGGGTCCTACGAGCAGTACTTC. Full variable domain (remainder filled in from reference TRBV7-2 and TRBJ2-7): GAGVSQSPSNKVTEKGKDVELRCDPISGHTALYWYRQSLGQGLEFLIYFQGNSAPDKSGLPSDRFSAERTGGSVSTLTIQRTQQEDSAVYLCASSPWRGSYEQYFGPGTRLTVT.

Of note for this clonotype: This beta chain turned up in a library designed for alpha chains; as an off-target read, its abundance says little. The chain recombines TRBV4-1 with TRBJ2-7, with no clear D. The V end lost 0 bases, the J end lost 5 bases, and 2 bases lay between the germline ends. Looked up from germline, CDR1 is MGHRA and CDR2 is YSYEKL. CDR3 length: 11 amino acids. CDR3 residues: CASSQEHEQYF. The DNA for the CDR3 is TGCGCCAGCAGCCAAGAACACGAGCAGTACTTC.

A note on this clonotype: Since it is a stray read in a library aimed at alpha chains, this beta chain has a size that is not meaningful. The chain combines TRBV7-6 with TRBJ2-1; either TRBD1 or TRBD2 may supply D (5 bases each). Trimming took off 0 bases at V and 2 bases at J, with 11 bases between the two ends. This CDR3 contains 16 residues. CDR1 and CDR2 (germline): SGHVS, FNYEAQ. The CDR3 nucleotides read TGTGCCAGCAGCTTAGCCGGGGACGATGCCTACAATGAGCAGTTCTTC. Residues: CASSLAGDDAYNEQFF.

Comment on this clonotype: The size of this beta chain means little, since it is a stray read in a library made for alpha chains. This chain connects TRBV5-5 to TRBJ1-1, with 7 bases fitting TRBD1. Germline CDR1 reads SGHKS; CDR2 reads YYEKEE (reference sequence). Trimming cost V 1 base and J 0 bases; bases outside gene matches: 9. There are 17 residues in the CDR3. CDR3 sequence reads: CASSLPTGAVVNTEAFF. The DNA for the CDR3 is TGTGCCAGCAGCTTGCCAACAGGGGCGGTAGTGAACACTGAAGCTTTCTTT.

A remark on this clonotype: With the library built for alpha chains, this beta chain is off target and its frequency is not meaningful. V usage is TRBV5-1 and J usage is TRBJ2-3; unclear D gene. CDR1 and CDR2 from the germline V gene are SGHRS and YFSETQ. The CDR3 consists of 15 residues. V lost 2 bases and J lost 4, with 14 bases in between. The CDR3 is CASSLDGDLADTQYF. The CDR3 region has the DNA TGCGCCAGCAGCTTAGACGGCGATCTGGCAGATACGCAGTATTTT.